This passage covers 4 T cell receptor beta chains from one sample sequenced in a study of shared clonotypes between healthy human individuals. Libraries were prepared by immunoSEQ multiplex PCR; TCRdb keeps only in-frame clonotypes and omits some of them. The sample has around 1.4 million clones, approximately 98.5% seen once. Sequenced sample: naive CD4+ T cells sorted from blood. Subset given: CD45RA+ positively selected. The receptors shown here come from a man between 25 and 39 years old in good health.

The rearrangement links TRBV28 to TRBJ1-2; D not resolved. The V end lost 2 bases, the J end lost 3 bases, and 10 bases lay between the germline ends. This CDR3 is 14 amino acids long. Looked up from germline, CDR1 is MDHEN and CDR2 is SYDVKM. As DNA, the CDR3 is TGTGCCAGCAGTTTAAGACCATCACACTATGGCTACACCTTC. It encodes CASSLRPSHYGYTF.

This chain connects TRBV9 to TRBJ2-7; TRBD1 might be the D (7 bases). The germline CDR1 and CDR2 sequences are SGDLS and YYNGEE. CDR3 length: 14 amino acids. Between the trimmed V and J ends, which lost 1 base and 6 bases, there was a span of 14 bases. This chain's CDR3 is CASSVNDRDSEQYF. In DNA, the CDR3 is TGTGCCAGCAGCGTAAACGACAGGGACTCCGAGCAGTACTTC.

Written as DNA, the CDR3 is TGTGCCAGCAGTTACAGTCGGGACAGGGGGCGAGAGACCCAGTACTTC. Protein product: CASSYSRDRGRETQYF. This chain uses TRBV6-6 with TRBJ2-5; 12 bases agree with TRBD1. The CDR3 contains 16 residues. The germline V gene has CDR1 MNHNY and CDR2 SVGAGI (reference sequence). J was trimmed by 4 bases and V by 2 bases; bases with no gene match: 5.

Notes on this clone: Different DNA sequences within this sample yield the same CDR3. This rearrangement joins TRBV29-1 to TRBJ2-7; no reliable D call. V shed 1 base and J shed 0 bases, with 7 bases lying between them. Germline CDR1 SQVTM, CDR2 ANQGSEA. The CDR3 is made up of 13 amino acids. In DNA, the CDR3 is TGCAGCGTTGAAGGTGGGGTCTCCTACGAGCAGTACTTC. The encoded protein is CSVEGGVSYEQYF.